A selection of T cell receptor beta chains follows, all from one sample in a study of blood T cell repertoires in COVID-19. TCRdb keeps only in-frame clones here, not all; method: immunoSEQ multiplex PCR. Of 230,000 or so clones detected, approximately 80% appear once; the ten largest clones hold roughly 1.4%. The source material was peripheral blood. The receptors derive from a woman aged 40-49 years who had recovered from COVID-19. The CDR3 runs from the conserved cysteine through the conserved F or W. The D gene is left open where the match is weak. Clone sizes are given selectively: once, few, many, or a class where the clone is expanded.

j_call: TRBJ1-6
cdr3_length: 13
d_call: -
clone_size: few
v_call: TRBV27
cdr3_nt: TGTGCCAGCAGTTATCGGGAGGATTCACCCCTCCACTTT
cdr3_aa: CASSYREDSPLHF

j_call: TRBJ2-5
cdr3_length: 14
d_call: TRBD1
clone_size: -
v_call: TRBV6-5
cdr3_nt: TGTGCCAGCACTCGGACAGGGGGCGTGGAGACCCAGTACTTC
cdr3_aa: CASTRTGGVETQYF

j_call: TRBJ2-1
cdr3_length: 15
d_call: TRBD2
clone_size: few
v_call: TRBV2
cdr3_nt: TGTGCCAGCAGTGTGTCAGCGGGGGGGCCCAATGAGCAGTTCTTC
cdr3_aa: CASSVSAGGPNEQFF

j_call: TRBJ2-3
cdr3_length: 15
d_call: -
clone_size: -
v_call: TRBV6-2/TRBV6-3
cdr3_nt: TGTGCCAGCAGTTACTCCCCCTTCGGACAGTTAAATCAGTATTTT
cdr3_aa: CASSYSPFGQLNQYF

j_call: TRBJ2-3
cdr3_length: 12
d_call: -
clone_size: once
v_call: TRBV25-1
cdr3_nt: TGTGCCAGCAGTGACAGAACAGATACGCAGTATTTT
cdr3_aa: CASSDRTDTQYF

j_call: TRBJ1-2
cdr3_length: 13
d_call: -
clone_size: -
v_call: TRBV2
cdr3_nt: TGTGCCAGCAGTGACGGGGTGGGCTATGGCTACACCTTC
cdr3_aa: CASSDGVGYGYTF

j_call: TRBJ2-2
cdr3_length: 13
d_call: -
clone_size: -
v_call: TRBV19
cdr3_nt: TGTGCCAGCGTACACTATAACACCGGGGAGCTGTTTTTT
cdr3_aa: CASVHYNTGELFF

j_call: TRBJ2-2
cdr3_length: 16
d_call: -
clone_size: -
v_call: TRBV7-2
cdr3_nt: TGTGCCAGCAGCTTAGGGGGCGGGGCGGGCACCGGGGAGCTGTTTTTT
cdr3_aa: CASSLGGGAGTGELFF

j_call: TRBJ1-2
cdr3_length: 14
d_call: -
clone_size: -
v_call: TRBV13
cdr3_nt: TGTGCCAGCAGCCCCGGGTCTCCTAACTATGGCTACACCTTC
cdr3_aa: CASSPGSPNYGYTF

j_call: TRBJ1-3
cdr3_length: 17
d_call: TRBD1
clone_size: once
v_call: TRBV19
cdr3_nt: TGTGCCAGTAGTGGGGACAGTACCAGGAGCTCTGGAAACACCATATATTTT
cdr3_aa: CASSGDSTRSSGNTIYF

j_call: TRBJ1-5
cdr3_length: 14
d_call: -
clone_size: few
v_call: TRBV19
cdr3_nt: TGTGCCAGTAGTTCCGATCCACTGGCAGGGCCCCAGCATTTT
cdr3_aa: CASSSDPLAGPQHF

j_call: TRBJ1-2
cdr3_length: 13
d_call: -
clone_size: -
v_call: TRBV12-3/TRBV12-4
cdr3_nt: TGTGCCAGCAGTTGGCAGAACAACTATGGCTACACCTTC
cdr3_aa: CASSWQNNYGYTF

j_call: TRBJ1-1
cdr3_length: 13
d_call: TRBD1
clone_size: -
v_call: TRBV7-2
cdr3_nt: TGTGCCAGCAGCTCACAGGGGTTCGTCGAAGCTTTCTTT
cdr3_aa: CASSSQGFVEAFF

j_call: TRBJ2-1
cdr3_length: 14
d_call: -
clone_size: -
v_call: TRBV6-6
cdr3_nt: TGTGCCAGCAGTCCTAGGGACACCAACAATGAGCAGTTCTTC
cdr3_aa: CASSPRDTNNEQFF

j_call: TRBJ1-1
cdr3_length: 15
d_call: -
clone_size: -
v_call: TRBV5-1
cdr3_nt: TGCGCCAGCAGCTTGGCCTTAAGCGGCAGGGGAGAAGCTTTCTTT
cdr3_aa: CASSLALSGRGEAFF

j_call: TRBJ2-6
cdr3_length: 15
d_call: -
clone_size: -
v_call: TRBV7-2
cdr3_nt: TGTGCCAGCAGCTTAATGGTAGCTGGGGCCAACGTCCTGACTTTC
cdr3_aa: CASSLMVAGANVLTF

j_call: TRBJ1-2
cdr3_length: 15
d_call: -
clone_size: -
v_call: TRBV19
cdr3_nt: TGTGCCAGTAGTCCCTCCGGGACAACTAACTATGGCTACACCTTC
cdr3_aa: CASSPSGTTNYGYTF

j_call: TRBJ1-4
cdr3_length: 15
d_call: -
clone_size: -
v_call: TRBV9
cdr3_nt: TGTGCCAGCAGCGTATTAGGGGTAACTAATGAAAAACTGTTTTTT
cdr3_aa: CASSVLGVTNEKLFF

j_call: TRBJ1-2
cdr3_length: 15
d_call: -
clone_size: -
v_call: TRBV29-1
cdr3_nt: TGCAGCGTTGAAGATCCAAACAGTCTAAGAGATGGCTACACCTTC
cdr3_aa: CSVEDPNSLRDGYTF

j_call: TRBJ2-3
cdr3_length: 15
d_call: -
clone_size: -
v_call: TRBV7-6
cdr3_nt: TGTGCCAGCAGCTTAACTAGCATGGTATACGATACGCAGTATTTT
cdr3_aa: CASSLTSMVYDTQYF

j_call: TRBJ1-6
cdr3_length: 14
d_call: -
clone_size: -
v_call: TRBV28
cdr3_nt: TGTGCCAGCGGGACTTCCATGGGGGGTTCACCCCTCCACTTT
cdr3_aa: CASGTSMGGSPLHF

j_call: TRBJ2-3
cdr3_length: 17
d_call: TRBD2
clone_size: -
v_call: TRBV9
cdr3_nt: TGTGCCAGCAGCGTCGCGGGGGGAACAACTAGCACAGATACGCAGTATTTT
cdr3_aa: CASSVAGGTTSTDTQYF

j_call: TRBJ2-2
cdr3_length: 13
d_call: -
clone_size: -
v_call: TRBV12-3/TRBV12-4
cdr3_nt: TGTGCCAGCAGTTTCGACAGCTCCGGGGAGCTGTTTTTT
cdr3_aa: CASSFDSSGELFF

j_call: TRBJ1-3
cdr3_length: 14
d_call: TRBD1
clone_size: -
v_call: TRBV4-2
cdr3_nt: TGTGCCAGCAGCCAAGATACAGGGGGCTACACCATATATTTT
cdr3_aa: CASSQDTGGYTIYF

j_call: TRBJ1-5
cdr3_length: 13
d_call: TRBD1
clone_size: -
v_call: TRBV12-3/TRBV12-4
cdr3_nt: TGTGCCAGCAGAAAGGGGGCGGGTCAGCCCCAGCATTTT
cdr3_aa: CASRKGAGQPQHF

j_call: TRBJ2-3
cdr3_length: 18
d_call: TRBD2
clone_size: once
v_call: TRBV7-8
cdr3_nt: TGTGCCAGCAGCCCAAAACCGGGACTAGCGGGGGGTGAAGATACGCAGTATTTT
cdr3_aa: CASSPKPGLAGGEDTQYF

j_call: TRBJ2-6
cdr3_length: 14
d_call: -
clone_size: -
v_call: TRBV6-1
cdr3_nt: TGTGCCAGCAGTGACGGGGCTGGGGCCAACGTCCTGACTTTC
cdr3_aa: CASSDGAGANVLTF

j_call: TRBJ2-2
cdr3_length: 15
d_call: -
clone_size: -
v_call: TRBV3-1/TRBV3-2
cdr3_nt: TGTGCCAGCAGCCGAGAAAGGACGGAGGTCGGGGAGCTGTTTTTT
cdr3_aa: CASSRERTEVGELFF

j_call: TRBJ1-2
cdr3_length: 16
d_call: TRBD1
clone_size: -
v_call: TRBV11-2
cdr3_nt: TGTGCCAGCAGCCGAATACCGGGACAGGGGTTCGATGGCTACACCTTC
cdr3_aa: CASSRIPGQGFDGYTF

j_call: TRBJ2-7
cdr3_length: 13
d_call: -
clone_size: few
v_call: TRBV19
cdr3_nt: TGTGCCAGTAGTGATCTAGCCTCCTACGAGCAGTACTTC
cdr3_aa: CASSDLASYEQYF

j_call: TRBJ2-7
cdr3_length: 16
d_call: -
clone_size: -
v_call: TRBV3-1/TRBV3-2
cdr3_nt: TGTGCCAGCAGCCAAGATTCGGCAGGGGTGTTAAGCGAGCAGTACTTC
cdr3_aa: CASSQDSAGVLSEQYF